In this sample, the clone carrying this TCR beta chain turned up once. What it binds is unknown. Primers: 60 Vbeta forward and 13 Jbeta reverse. Repertoires were generated with immunoSEQ multiplex PCR, while TCRdb's copy carries only in-frame clones and drops some. The profile shows about 120,000 clones, roughly 70% of them singletons. CDR1 is SGHVS, CDR2 FNYEAQ, per germline. CDR3 length equals 14 residues. V was cut by 5 bases and J by 4 bases, with 14 bases left in between. The data belong to a study of cytomegalovirus exposure and HLA in healthy donors. Turning to the study itself: An analysis done earlier identified almost 120 million unique TCR beta sequences from about 179 million T cells. For the approximately 390 genotyped donors, approximately 83% fell within the Caucasian-associated ancestry cluster.

Regarding the study as a whole: According to reports, the classifier identified cytomegalovirus status with high specificity and sensitivity. In a later analysis, DRB1 alleles had the most associated TCRs; HLA-C alleles the fewest.

Material for sequencing was PBMCs. This chain uses TRBV7-6 with TRBJ1-2; TRBD1 is a possible D gene (5 bases). This clonotype was sampled from a woman in her 40s in good health and CMV-seropositive. The CDR3 loop reads CASSPGPPSYGYTF. The CDR3 nucleotides read TGTGCCAGCAGCCCAGGGCCTCCCAGCTATGGCTACACCTTC.